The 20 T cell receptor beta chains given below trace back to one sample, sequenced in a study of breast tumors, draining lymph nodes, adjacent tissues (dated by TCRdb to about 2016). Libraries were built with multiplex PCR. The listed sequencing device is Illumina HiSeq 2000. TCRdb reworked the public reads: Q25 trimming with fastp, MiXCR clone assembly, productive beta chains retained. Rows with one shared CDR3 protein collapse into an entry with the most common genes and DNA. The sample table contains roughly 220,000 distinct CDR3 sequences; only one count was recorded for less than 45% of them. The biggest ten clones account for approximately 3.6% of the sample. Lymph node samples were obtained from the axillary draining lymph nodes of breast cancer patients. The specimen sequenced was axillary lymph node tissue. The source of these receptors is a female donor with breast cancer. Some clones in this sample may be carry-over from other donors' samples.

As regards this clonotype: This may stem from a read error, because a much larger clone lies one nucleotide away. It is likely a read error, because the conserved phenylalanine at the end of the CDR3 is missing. This CDR3 is CSAGTGIYEQYL. CDR3 nucleotide sequence: TGCAGTGCAGGGACCGGAATCTACGAGCAGTACCTC. The chain carries TRBV20-1 and TRBJ2-7; D might be TRBD1 or TRBD2, each matching 5 bases. The germline V and J ends were trimmed by 6 bases and 3 bases, with 12 bases remaining between them. The CDR3 covers 12 residues. Germline V gene data show CDR1 as DFQATT and CDR2 as SNEGSKA (reference sequence).

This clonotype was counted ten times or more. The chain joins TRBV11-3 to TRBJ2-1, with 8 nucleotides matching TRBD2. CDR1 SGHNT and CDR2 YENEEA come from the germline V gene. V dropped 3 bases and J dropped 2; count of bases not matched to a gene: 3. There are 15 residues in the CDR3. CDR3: CASSLISGTYNEQFF. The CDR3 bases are TGTGCCAGCAGCTTGATTAGCGGGACCTACAATGAGCAGTTCTTC.

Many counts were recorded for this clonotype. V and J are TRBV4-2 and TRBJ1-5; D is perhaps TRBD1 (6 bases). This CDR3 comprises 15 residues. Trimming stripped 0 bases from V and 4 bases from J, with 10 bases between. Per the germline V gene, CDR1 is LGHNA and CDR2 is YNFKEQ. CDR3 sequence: CASSQDGQLNQPQHF. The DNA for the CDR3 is TGTGCCAGCAGCCAAGATGGACAGTTAAATCAGCCCCAGCATTTT.

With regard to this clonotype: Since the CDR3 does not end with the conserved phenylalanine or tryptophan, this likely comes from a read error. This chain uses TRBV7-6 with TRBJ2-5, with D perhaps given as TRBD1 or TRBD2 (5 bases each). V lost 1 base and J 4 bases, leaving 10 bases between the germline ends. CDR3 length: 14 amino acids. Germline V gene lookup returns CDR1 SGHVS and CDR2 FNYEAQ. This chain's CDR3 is CASSLVPGTETQYL. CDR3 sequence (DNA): TGTGCCAGCAGCTTAGTCCCGGGGACAGAGACCCAGTACCTC.

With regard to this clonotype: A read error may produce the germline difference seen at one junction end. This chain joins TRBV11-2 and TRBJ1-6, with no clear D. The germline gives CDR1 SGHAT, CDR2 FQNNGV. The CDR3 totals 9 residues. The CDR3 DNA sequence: TGTGCCAGCAGCGAGAGGCGGAACTTT. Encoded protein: CASSERRNF. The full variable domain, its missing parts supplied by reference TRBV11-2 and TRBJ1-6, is EAGVAQSPRYKIIEKRQSVAFWCNPISGHATLYWYQQILGQGPKLLIQFQNNGVVDDSQLPKDRFSAERLKGVDSTLKIQPAKLEDSAVYLCASSERRNFGNGTRLTVT.

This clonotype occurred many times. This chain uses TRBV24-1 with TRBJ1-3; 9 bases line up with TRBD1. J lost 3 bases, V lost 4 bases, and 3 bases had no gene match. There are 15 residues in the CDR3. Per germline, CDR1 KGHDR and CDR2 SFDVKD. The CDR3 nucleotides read TGTGCCACCAGTGACCCGACAGGGGGTGGAAACACCATATATTTT. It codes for CATSDPTGGGNTIYF.

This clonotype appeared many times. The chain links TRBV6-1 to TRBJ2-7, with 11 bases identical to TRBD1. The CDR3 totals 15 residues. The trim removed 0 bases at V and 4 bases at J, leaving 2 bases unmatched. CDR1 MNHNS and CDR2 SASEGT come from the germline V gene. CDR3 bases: TGTGCCAGCAGTGAAGCCGGGACAGGGGGATACGAGCAGTACTTC. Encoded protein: CASSEAGTGGYEQYF.

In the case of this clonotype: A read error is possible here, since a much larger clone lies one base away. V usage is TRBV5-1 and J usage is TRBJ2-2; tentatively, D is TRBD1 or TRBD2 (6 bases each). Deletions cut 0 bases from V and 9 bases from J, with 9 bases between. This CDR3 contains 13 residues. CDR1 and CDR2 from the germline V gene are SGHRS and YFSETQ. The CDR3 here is CASSLEGGRELFF. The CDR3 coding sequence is TGCGCCAGCAGCTTGGAGGGGGGCAGGGAGCTGTTTTTT.

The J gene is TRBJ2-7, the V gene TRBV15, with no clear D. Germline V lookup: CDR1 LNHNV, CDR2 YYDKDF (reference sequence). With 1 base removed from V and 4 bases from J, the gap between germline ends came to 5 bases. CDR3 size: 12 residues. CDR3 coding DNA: TGTGCCACCAGCAGAGGAGGTTACGAGCAGTACTTC. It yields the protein CATSRGGYEQYF.

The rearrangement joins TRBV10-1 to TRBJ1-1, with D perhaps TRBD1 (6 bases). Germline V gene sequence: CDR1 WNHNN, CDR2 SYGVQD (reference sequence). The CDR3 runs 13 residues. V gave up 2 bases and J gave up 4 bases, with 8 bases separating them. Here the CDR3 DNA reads TGCGCCAGCAGTGAGAGGGGGGGCACTGAAGCTTTCTTT. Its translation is CASSERGGTEAFF.

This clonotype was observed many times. The CDR3 region has the DNA TGTGCCAGCAGCCTCGGGACTAGCGGGTGGGCCTACGAGCAGTACTTC. Its translation is CASSLGTSGWAYEQYF. This chain uses TRBV5-4 with TRBJ2-7; 12 bases align to TRBD2. CDR3 size: 16 residues. Germline V lookup: CDR1 SGHNT, CDR2 YYREEE (reference sequence). J lost 2 bases, V lost 4 bases, and 7 bases had no gene match.

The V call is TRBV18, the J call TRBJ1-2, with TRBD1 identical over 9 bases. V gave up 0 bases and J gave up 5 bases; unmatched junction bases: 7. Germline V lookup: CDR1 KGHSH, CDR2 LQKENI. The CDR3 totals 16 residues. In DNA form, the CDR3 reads TGTGCCAGCTCACCACCTAACAGGGGGCTCCGGTATGGCTACACCTTC. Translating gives CASSPPNRGLRYGYTF.

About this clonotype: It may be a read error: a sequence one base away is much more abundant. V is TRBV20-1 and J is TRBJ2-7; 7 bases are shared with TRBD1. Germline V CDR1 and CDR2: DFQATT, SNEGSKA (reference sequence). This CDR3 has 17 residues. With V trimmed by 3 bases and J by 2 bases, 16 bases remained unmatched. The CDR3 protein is CSASGSKTGASPYEQYF. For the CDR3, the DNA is TGCAGTGCTAGCGGTTCAAAAACAGGGGCCAGCCCCTACGAGCAGTACTTC.

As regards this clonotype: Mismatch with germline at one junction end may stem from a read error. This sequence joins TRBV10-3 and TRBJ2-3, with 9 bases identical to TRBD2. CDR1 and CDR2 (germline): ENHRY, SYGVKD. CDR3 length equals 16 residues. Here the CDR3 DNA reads TGTGTCATCAGTGAGAGCCAGCGGGGGGGCACAGATACGCAGTATTTT. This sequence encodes CVISESQRGGTDTQYF.

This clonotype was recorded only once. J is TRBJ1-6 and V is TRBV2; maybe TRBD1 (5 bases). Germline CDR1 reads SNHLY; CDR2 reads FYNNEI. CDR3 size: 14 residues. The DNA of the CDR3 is TGTGCTAGATCCGGGACCGGGGGAGGGTCACCCCTCCACTTT. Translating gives CARSGTGGGSPLHF.

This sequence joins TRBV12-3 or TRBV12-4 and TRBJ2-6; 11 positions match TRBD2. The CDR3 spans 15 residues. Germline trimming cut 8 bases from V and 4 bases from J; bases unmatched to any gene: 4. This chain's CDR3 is CASRRTSGGANVLTF. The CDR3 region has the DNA TGTGCCAGCCGACGGACTAGCGGGGGGGCCAACGTCCTGACTTTC.

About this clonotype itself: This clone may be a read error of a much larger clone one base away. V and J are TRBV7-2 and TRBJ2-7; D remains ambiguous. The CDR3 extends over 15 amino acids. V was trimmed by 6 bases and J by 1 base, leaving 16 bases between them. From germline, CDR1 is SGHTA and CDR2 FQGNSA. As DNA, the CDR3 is TGTGCCAGCAGATACCCAACCGGACGTTCCTACGAGCAGTACTTC. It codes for CASRYPTGRSYEQYF.

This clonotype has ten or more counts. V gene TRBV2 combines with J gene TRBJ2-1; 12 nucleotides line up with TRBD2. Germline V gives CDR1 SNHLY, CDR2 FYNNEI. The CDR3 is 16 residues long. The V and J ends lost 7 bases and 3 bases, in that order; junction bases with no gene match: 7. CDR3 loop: CASTGLAGSYYNEQFF. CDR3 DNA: TGTGCCAGCACCGGACTAGCGGGGAGTTACTACAATGAGCAGTTCTTC.

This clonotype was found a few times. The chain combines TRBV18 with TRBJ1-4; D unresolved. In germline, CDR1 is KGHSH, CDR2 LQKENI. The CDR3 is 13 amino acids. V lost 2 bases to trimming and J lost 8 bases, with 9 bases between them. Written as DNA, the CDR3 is TGTGCCAGCTCACCAACCGGGAACGAAAAACTGTTTTTT. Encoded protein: CASSPTGNEKLFF. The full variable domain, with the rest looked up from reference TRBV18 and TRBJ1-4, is NAGVMQNPRHLVRRRGQEARLRCSPMKGHSHVYWYRQLPEEGLKFMVYLQKENIIDESGMPKERFSAEFPKEGPSILRIQQVVRGDSAAYFCASSPTGNEKLFFGSGTQLSVL.

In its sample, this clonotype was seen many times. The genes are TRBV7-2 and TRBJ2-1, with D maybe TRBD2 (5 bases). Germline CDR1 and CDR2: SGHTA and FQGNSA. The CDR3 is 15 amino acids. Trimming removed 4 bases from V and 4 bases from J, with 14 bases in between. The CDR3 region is CASSSSSGSYNEQFF. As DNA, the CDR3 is TGTGCCAGCAGCTCGAGCTCGGGGTCATACAATGAGCAGTTCTTC.